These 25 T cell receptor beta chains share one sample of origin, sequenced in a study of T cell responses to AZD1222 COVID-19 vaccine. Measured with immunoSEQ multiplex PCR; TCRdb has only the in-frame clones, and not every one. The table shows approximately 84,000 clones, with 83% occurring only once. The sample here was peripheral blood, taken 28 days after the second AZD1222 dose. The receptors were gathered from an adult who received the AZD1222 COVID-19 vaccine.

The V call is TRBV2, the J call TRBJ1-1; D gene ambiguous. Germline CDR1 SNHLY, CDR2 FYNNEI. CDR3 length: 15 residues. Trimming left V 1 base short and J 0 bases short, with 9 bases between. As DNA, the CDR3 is TGTGCCAGCAGTGAAGGGGCAGACATGAACACTGAAGCTTTCTTT. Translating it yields CASSEGADMNTEAFF.

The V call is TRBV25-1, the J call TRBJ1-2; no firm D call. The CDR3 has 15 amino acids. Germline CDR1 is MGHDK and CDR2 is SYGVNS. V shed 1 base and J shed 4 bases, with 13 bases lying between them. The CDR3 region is CASSESGRTFYGYTF. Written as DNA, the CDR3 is TGTGCCAGCAGTGAATCGGGCAGGACCTTCTATGGCTACACCTTC.

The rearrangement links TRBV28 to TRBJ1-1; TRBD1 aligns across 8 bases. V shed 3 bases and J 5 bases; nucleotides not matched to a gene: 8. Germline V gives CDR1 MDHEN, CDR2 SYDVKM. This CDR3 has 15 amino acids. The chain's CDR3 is CASSLDRDGGTEAFF. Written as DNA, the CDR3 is TGTGCCAGCAGTTTGGACAGGGATGGAGGGACTGAAGCTTTCTTT.

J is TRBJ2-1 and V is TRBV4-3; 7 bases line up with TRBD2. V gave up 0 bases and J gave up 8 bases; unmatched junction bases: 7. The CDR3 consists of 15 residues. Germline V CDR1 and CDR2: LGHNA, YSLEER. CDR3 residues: CASSQENRREDEQFF. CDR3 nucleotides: TGCGCCAGCAGCCAAGAGAATCGTCGGGAGGATGAGCAGTTCTTC.

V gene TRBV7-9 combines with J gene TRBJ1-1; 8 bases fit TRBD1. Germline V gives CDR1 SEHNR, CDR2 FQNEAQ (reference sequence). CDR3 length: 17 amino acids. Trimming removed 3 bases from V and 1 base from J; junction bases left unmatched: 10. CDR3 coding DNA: TGTGCCAGCAGCTTGCTAGACACTCAGGGGGCGAACACTGAAGCTTTCTTT. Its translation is CASSLLDTQGANTEAFF. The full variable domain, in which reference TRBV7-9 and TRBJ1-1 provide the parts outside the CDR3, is DTGVSQNPRHKITKRGQNVTFRCDPISEHNRLYWYRQTLGQGPEFLTYFQNEAQLEKSRLLSDRFSAERPKGSFSTLEIQRTEQGDSAMYLCASSLLDTQGANTEAFFGQGTRLTVV.

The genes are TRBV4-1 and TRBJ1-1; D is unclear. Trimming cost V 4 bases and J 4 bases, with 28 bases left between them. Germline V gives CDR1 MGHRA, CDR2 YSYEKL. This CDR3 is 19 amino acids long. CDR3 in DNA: TGCGCCAGCAGCCCTCAACCTTCTCCCCGCTCCCTAGCCCGCACTGAAGCTTTCTTT. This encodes CASSPQPSPRSLARTEAFF.

The CDR3 loop reads CASSPSPLLDEQYF. The CDR3 nucleotides read TGTGCCAGCAGCCCATCGCCCCTTCTTGACGAGCAGTACTTC. This rearrangement joins TRBV3-1 (or the pseudogene TRBV3-2) to TRBJ2-7; D is ambiguous. CDR1 and CDR2 (germline): LGHDT, YNNKEL (reference sequence). This CDR3 contains 14 residues. Between the trimmed V and J ends, which lost 4 bases and 5 bases, there was a span of 15 bases.

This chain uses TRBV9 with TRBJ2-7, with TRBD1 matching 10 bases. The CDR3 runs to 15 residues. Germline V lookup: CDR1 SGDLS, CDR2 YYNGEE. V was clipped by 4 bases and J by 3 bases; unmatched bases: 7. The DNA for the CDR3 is TGTGCCAGCAGCCCCTGGACAGGGGGAAGCTACGAGCAGTACTTC. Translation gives CASSPWTGGSYEQYF.

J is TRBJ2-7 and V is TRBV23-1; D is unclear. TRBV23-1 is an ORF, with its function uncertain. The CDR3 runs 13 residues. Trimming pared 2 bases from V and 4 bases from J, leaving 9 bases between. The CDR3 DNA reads TGCGCCAGCAGTCAAGACGGAGAATACGAGCAGTACTTC. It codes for CASSQDGEYEQYF.

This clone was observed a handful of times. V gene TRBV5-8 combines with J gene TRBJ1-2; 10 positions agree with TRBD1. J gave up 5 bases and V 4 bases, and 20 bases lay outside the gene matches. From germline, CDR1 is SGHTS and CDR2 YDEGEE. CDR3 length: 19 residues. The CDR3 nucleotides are TGTGCCAGCAGCCCCCGGAGGGGGGACAGGGGTGATTGGAGGTATGGCTACACCTTC. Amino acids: CASSPRRGDRGDWRYGYTF.

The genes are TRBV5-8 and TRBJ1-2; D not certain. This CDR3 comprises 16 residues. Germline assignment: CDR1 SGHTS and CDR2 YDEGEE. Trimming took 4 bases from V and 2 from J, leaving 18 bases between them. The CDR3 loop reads CASSRLFNSGNYGYTF. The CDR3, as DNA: TGTGCCAGCAGCAGGCTCTTTAACAGCGGAAACTATGGCTACACCTTC.

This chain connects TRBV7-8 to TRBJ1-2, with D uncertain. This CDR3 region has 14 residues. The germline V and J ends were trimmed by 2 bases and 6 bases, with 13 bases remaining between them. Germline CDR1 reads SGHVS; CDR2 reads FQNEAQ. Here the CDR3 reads CASSLSGESHGYTF. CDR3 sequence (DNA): TGTGCCAGCAGCTTATCCGGAGAATCCCATGGCTACACCTTC.

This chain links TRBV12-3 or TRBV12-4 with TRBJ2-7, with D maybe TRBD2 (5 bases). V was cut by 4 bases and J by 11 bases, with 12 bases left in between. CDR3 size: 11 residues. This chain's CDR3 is CASSSGLVEYF. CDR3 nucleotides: TGTGCCAGCAGTTCAGGACTTGTTGAGTACTTC.

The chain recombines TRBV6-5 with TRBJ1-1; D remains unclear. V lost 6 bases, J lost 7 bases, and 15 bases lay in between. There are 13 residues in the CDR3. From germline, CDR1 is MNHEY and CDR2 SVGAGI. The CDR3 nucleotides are TGTGCCAGCAGCTTCAACCGGATCCGTGAAGCTTTCTTT. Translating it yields CASSFNRIREAFF.

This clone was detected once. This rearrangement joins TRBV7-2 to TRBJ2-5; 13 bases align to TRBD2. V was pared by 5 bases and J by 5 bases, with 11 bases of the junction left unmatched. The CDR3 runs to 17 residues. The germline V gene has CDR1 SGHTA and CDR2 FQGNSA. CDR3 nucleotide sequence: TGTGCCAGCAGCATACTAGCGGGAGGGGACCGGGGGGAGACCCAGTACTTC. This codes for CASSILAGGDRGETQYF.

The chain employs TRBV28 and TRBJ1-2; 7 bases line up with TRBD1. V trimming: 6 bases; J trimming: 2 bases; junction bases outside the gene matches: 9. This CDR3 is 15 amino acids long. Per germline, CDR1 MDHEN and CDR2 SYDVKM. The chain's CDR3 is CASRYTGTVNYGYTF. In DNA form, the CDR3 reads TGTGCCAGCAGATATACCGGGACAGTAAACTATGGCTACACCTTC.

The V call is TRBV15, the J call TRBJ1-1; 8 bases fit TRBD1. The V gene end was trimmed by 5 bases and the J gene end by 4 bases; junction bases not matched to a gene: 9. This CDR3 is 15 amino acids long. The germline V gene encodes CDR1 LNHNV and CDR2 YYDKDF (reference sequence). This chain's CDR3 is CATSLRTGYTTEAFF. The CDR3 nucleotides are TGTGCCACCAGCCTAAGGACAGGGTATACCACTGAAGCTTTCTTT.

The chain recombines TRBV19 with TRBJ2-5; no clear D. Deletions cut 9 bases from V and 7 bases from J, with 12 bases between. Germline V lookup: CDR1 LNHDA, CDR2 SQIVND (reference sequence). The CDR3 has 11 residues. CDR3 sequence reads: CASGGAGTQYF. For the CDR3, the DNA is TGTGCCAGCGGTGGCGCCGGGACCCAGTACTTC.

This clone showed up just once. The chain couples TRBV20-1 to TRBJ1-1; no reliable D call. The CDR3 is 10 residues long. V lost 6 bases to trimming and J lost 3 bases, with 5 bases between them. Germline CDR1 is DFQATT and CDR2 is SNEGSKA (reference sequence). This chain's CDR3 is CSAPYTEAFF. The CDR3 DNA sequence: TGCAGTGCACCGTACACTGAAGCTTTCTTT.

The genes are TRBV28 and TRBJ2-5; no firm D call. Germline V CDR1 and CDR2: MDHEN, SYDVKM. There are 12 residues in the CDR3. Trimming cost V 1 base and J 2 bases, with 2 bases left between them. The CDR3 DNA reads TGTGCCAGCAGTTTATCGCAAGAGACCCAGTACTTC. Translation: CASSLSQETQYF.

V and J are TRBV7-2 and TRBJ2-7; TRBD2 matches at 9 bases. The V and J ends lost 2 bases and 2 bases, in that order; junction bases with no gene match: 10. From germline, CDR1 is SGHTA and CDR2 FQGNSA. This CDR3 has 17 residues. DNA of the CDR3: TGTGCCAGCAGCTTATATTGGCGGGAGGGCCGGGCCTACGAGCAGTACTTC. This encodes CASSLYWREGRAYEQYF.

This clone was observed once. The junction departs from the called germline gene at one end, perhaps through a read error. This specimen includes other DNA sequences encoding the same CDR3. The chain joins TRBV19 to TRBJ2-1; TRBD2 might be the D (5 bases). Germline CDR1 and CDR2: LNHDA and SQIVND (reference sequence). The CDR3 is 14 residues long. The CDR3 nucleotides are TGTGCTAGTAAGAAGCGGAGCTCCTACAATGAGCAGTTCTTC. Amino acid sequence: CASKKRSSYNEQFF.

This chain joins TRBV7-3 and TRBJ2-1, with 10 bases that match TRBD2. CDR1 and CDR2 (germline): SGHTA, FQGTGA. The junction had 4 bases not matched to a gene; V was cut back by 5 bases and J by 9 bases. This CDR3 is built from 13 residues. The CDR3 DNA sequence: TGTGCCAGCAGCCCCCGGACTAGCGGTGAGCAGTTCTTC. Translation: CASSPRTSGEQFF.

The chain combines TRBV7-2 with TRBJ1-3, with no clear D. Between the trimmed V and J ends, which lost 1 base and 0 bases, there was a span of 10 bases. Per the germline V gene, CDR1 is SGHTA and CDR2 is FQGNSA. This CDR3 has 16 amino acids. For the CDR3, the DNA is TGTGCCAGCAGCTTAGTCTCAGTGGTCTCTGGAAACACCATATATTTT. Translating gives CASSLVSVVSGNTIYF.

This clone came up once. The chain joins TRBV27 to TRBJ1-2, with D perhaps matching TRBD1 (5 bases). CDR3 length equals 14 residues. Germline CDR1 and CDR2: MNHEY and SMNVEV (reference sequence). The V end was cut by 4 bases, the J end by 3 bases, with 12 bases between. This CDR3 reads CASSYGTGDYGYTF. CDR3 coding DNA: TGTGCCAGCAGTTACGGGACCGGAGACTATGGCTACACCTTC.